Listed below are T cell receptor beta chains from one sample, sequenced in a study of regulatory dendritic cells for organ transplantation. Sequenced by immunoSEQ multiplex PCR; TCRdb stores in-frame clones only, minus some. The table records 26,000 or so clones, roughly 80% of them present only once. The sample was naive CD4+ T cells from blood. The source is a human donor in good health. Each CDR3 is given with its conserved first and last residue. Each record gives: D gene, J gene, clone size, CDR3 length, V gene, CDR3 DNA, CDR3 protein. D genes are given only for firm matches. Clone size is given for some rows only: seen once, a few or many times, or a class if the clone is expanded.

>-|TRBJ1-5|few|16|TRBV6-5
TGTGCCAGCAGTTACTCGCGGGAAGGCCCCAGGGAGCCCCAGCATTTT
CASSYSREGPREPQHF
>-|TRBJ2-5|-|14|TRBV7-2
TGTGCCAGCAGCTCCGGCGGCCTGAAAGAGACCCAGTACTTC
CASSSGGLKETQYF
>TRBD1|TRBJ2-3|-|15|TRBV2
TGTGCCAGCAAACCTCAGGGGGCCCTCACAGATACGCAGTATTTT
CASKPQGALTDTQYF
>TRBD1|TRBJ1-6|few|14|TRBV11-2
TGTGCCAGCAGCCACGACAGGGGACAGTCACCCCTCCACTTT
CASSHDRGQSPLHF
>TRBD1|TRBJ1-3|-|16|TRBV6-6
TGTGCCAGCAGTTTATCGAGGGGGCTCTCTGGAAACACCATATATTTT
CASSLSRGLSGNTIYF
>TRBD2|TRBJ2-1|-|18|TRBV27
TGTGCCAGCAGTTTATCGGCTCCCCTTAGCGGGGGAAGTGATGAGCAGTTCTTC
CASSLSAPLSGGSDEQFF
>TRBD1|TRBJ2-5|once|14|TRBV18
TGTGCCAGCTTACAGGACAGGGGTTCAGAGACCCAGTACTTC
CASLQDRGSETQYF
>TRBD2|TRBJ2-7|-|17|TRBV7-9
TGTGCCAGCAGCCGGGGACTAGCGGGGTCACCCTCCTACGAGCAGTACTTC
CASSRGLAGSPSYEQYF
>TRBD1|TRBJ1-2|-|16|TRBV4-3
TGCGCCAGCAGCGCAGGGGGTGGGACGGACCGCTATGGCTACACCTTC
CASSAGGGTDRYGYTF
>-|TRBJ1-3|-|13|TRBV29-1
TGCAGCGTTGCCGCTAGCCTCGGAAACACCATATATTTT
CSVAASLGNTIYF
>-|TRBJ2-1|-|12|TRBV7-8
TGTGCCAGCAGCGCGGCCGGGACAAAGCAGTTCTTC
CASSAAGTKQFF
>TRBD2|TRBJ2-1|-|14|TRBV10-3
TGTGCCACCTCGACTAGCGGGGGCTACAATGAGCAGTTCTTC
CATSTSGGYNEQFF
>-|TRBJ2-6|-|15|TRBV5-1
TGCGCCAGCAGCCCGCAGCGCTCTGGGGCCAACGTCCTGACTTTC
CASSPQRSGANVLTF
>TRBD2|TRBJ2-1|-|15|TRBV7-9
TGTGCCAGCAGCGCGGGACTAGCGGGATACAATGAGCAGTTCTTC
CASSAGLAGYNEQFF
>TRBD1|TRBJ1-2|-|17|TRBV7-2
TGTGCCAGCAGCCATAGACAGGGAAACATGTTCCTTAGTGGCTACACCTTC
CASSHRQGNMFLSGYTF
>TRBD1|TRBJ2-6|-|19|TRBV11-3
TGTGCCAGCAGCTTAGATGGGACAGGGTGGATTTCTGGGGCCAACGTCCTGACTTTC
CASSLDGTGWISGANVLTF
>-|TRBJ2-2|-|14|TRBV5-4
TGTGCCAGCAGCTTGGCTGCGAACACCGGGGAGCTGTTTTTT
CASSLAANTGELFF
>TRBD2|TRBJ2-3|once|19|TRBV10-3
TGTGCCATCACTGAGGAAAGAGGACTAGCGGGGGACGGGTTAGATACGCAGTATTTT
CAITEERGLAGDGLDTQYF
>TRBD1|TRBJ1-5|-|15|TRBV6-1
TGTGCCAGCAGTGGCGACAGGGGAAACAATCAGCCCCAGCATTTT
CASSGDRGNNQPQHF
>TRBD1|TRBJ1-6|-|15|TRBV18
TGTGCCAGCTCCCCGGGACAGGGAGATTATTCACCCCTCCACTTT
CASSPGQGDYSPLHF
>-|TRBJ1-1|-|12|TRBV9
TGTGCCAGCAGCGCTGTAGGGAGTGAAGCTTTCTTT
CASSAVGSEAFF
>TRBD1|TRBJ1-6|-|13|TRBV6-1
TGCGCCGGGACCGGGACAGGCAACTCGGCCCTCCACTTT
CAGTGTGNSALHF
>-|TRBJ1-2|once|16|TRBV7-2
TGTGCCAGCAGCTTAGTCCCCATGGCAGGCCCGAATGGCTACACCTTC
CASSLVPMAGPNGYTF
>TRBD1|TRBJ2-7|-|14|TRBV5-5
TGTGCCAGCAGCTTTGGGACAGGGGGCTTTGAGCAGTACTTC
CASSFGTGGFEQYF
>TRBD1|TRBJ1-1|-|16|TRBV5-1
TGCGCCAGCAGCTCGGGACGACAGGGTCTGAACACTGAAGCTTTCTTT
CASSSGRQGLNTEAFF
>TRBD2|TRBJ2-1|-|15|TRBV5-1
TGCGCCAGCAGCTTGGAACTAGCGGGGTACAATGAGCAGTTCTTC
CASSLELAGYNEQFF
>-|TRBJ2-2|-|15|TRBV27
TGTGCCAGCAGTTTGGCCCGAGAGGGCACCGGGGAGCTGTTTTTT
CASSLAREGTGELFF
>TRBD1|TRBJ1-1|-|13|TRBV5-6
TGTGCCAGCAGGGGATTGCGGGACAGTGAAGCTTTCTTT
CASRGLRDSEAFF
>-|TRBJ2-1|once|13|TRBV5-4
TGTGCCAGCACCCCGTCCCCCCCCAATGAGCAGTTCTTC
CASTPSPPNEQFF
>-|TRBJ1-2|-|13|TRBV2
TGTGCCAGCAGTGAAAACAGAAGCTATGGCTACACCTTC
CASSENRSYGYTF
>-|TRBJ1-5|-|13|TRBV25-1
TGTGCCAGCAGTCAGGGCGGCAATCAGCCCCAGCATTTT
CASSQGGNQPQHF
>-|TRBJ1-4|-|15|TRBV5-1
TGCGCCAGCAGTCCGAGTGGGCCGCGGGTTGAAAAACTGTTTTTT
CASSPSGPRVEKLFF
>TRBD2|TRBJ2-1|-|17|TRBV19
TGTGCCAGTAGTGAGGCTAGCGGGTTACCAATGTACAATGAGCAGTTCTTC
CASSEASGLPMYNEQFF
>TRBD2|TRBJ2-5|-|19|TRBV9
TGTGCCAGCAGCGAACTTAGCGGGCTAGCGGGGGGGCCTCGGGAGACCCAGTACTTC
CASSELSGLAGGPRETQYF
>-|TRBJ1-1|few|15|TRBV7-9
TGTGCCAGCAGCTTCGGTACAGTCCTGAACACTGAAGCTTTCTTT
CASSFGTVLNTEAFF
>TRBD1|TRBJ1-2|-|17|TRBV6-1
TGTGCCAGCAGTGAAGTCACAGGGGGACCTGTCCGCTATGGCTACACCTTC
CASSEVTGGPVRYGYTF
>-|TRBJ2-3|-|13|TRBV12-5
TGTGCTAGTGGTCGCGTTGTGGCAGATACGCAGTATTTT
CASGRVVADTQYF
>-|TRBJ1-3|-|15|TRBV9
TGTGCCAGCAGCGTAGGGAGCGGCCCTGGAAACACCATATATTTT
CASSVGSGPGNTIYF
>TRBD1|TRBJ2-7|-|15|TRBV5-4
TGTGCCAGCAGCTTGCGAGGACAGGGAGGTTACGAGCAGTACTTC
CASSLRGQGGYEQYF
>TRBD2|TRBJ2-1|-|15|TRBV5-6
TGTGCCAGCAGCCGGGGACTAGCGGAGAACAATGAGCAGTTCTTC
CASSRGLAENNEQFF
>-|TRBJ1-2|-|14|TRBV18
TGTGCCAGCTCAGCACAGGGAGAGGCCTATGGCTACACCTTC
CASSAQGEAYGYTF
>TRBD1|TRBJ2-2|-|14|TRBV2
TGTGCCAGCAGGGGACAGGCGAACACCGGGGAGCTGTTTTTT
CASRGQANTGELFF
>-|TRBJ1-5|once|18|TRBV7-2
TGTGCCAGCAGCCAACGGACATCACCCACTTATAGCAATCAGCCCCAGCATTTT
CASSQRTSPTYSNQPQHF
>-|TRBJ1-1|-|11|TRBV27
TGTGCCAGCAGTTCAGAGGTTGAAGCTTTCTTT
CASSSEVEAFF
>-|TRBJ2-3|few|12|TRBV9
TGTGCCAGCAGCGTAACAACAGATACGCAGTATTTT
CASSVTTDTQYF
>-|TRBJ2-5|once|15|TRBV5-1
TGCGCCAGCAGCCTAACCGGGACAAAAGGAGAGACCCAGTACTTC
CASSLTGTKGETQYF
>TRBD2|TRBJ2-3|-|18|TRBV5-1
TGCGCCAGCAGCCCACCAGCGGGGGGGACTGCTAGCACAGATACGCAGTATTTT
CASSPPAGGTASTDTQYF
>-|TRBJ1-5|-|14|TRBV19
TGTGCCAGTAGTATGATTGGGGCTTATCAGCCCCAGCATTTT
CASSMIGAYQPQHF
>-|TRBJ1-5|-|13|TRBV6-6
TGTGCCACGAGGCCGGTCCGCAATCAGCCCCAGCATTTT
CATRPVRNQPQHF
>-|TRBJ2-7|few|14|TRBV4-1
TGCGCCAGCAGCCAAGACTTGGCCTCCTACGAGCAGTACTTC
CASSQDLASYEQYF
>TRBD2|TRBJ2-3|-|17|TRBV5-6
TGTGCCAGCAGTTACGCATTTAGGACTAGTGTCACAGATACGCAGTATTTT
CASSYAFRTSVTDTQYF
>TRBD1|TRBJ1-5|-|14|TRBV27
TGTGCCAGCAGTATCTCAGGGGGGAGTCAGCCCCAGCATTTT
CASSISGGSQPQHF
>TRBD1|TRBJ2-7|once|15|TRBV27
TGTGCCAGCAGGGCCGGGACAGCCTCAATCTACGAGCAGTACTTC
CASRAGTASIYEQYF
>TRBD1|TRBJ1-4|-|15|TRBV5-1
TGCGCCAGCAGCTTGGAGGGACAGGCCAAGGAAAAACTGTTTTTT
CASSLEGQAKEKLFF
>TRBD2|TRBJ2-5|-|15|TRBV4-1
TGCGCCAGCAGCCAAGACTCAGCGGGGGAAGAGACCCAGTACTTC
CASSQDSAGEETQYF
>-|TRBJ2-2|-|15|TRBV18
TGTGCCAGCTCACCGCGGACGGAGGACACCGGGGAGCTGTTTTTT
CASSPRTEDTGELFF
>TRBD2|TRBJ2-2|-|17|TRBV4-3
TGCGCCAGCAGCCAATCCGCGGGGGGATCGAACACCGGGGAGCTGTTTTTT
CASSQSAGGSNTGELFF
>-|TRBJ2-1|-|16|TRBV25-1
TGTGCCAGCTCCCAGAGCGGGCACAGCTCCTACAATGAGCAGTTCTTC
CASSQSGHSSYNEQFF
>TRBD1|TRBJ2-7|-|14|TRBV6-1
TGTGCCAGCAGTGGGACAGGGGGTTCCTACGAGCAGTACTTC
CASSGTGGSYEQYF